Below, 17 T cell receptor beta chains from the same sample are listed, as sequenced in a study of control samples from healthy donors and cancer patients. The data were produced by immunoSEQ multiplex PCR, yet TCRdb's version contains in-frame clones alone and is incomplete. The table lists 90,000 or so clones, 88% of them singletons. The specimen was blood. These TCRs come from a woman in her seventies in good health.

This clone was counted between two and nine times. V is TRBV10-3 and J is TRBJ1-1; D perhaps matches TRBD1 (5 bases). Between the trimmed V and J ends, which lost 6 bases and 1 base, there was a span of 9 bases. The CDR3 runs 13 residues. Germline-derived CDR1 and CDR2 are ENHRY and SYGVKD. CDR3 in amino acids: CAIRRGGNTEAFF. In DNA, the CDR3 is TGTGCCATCAGGAGGGGTGGGAACACTGAAGCTTTCTTT.

V gene TRBV19 combines with J gene TRBJ2-1, with TRBD2 matching over 8 bases. With 0 bases clipped from V and 12 bases from J, the junction kept 1 base outside the gene matches. In germline, CDR1 is LNHDA, CDR2 SQIVND (reference sequence). This CDR3 contains 12 residues. CDR3 region: CASSIDRGGQFF. The CDR3 DNA reads as TGTGCCAGTAGTATAGATCGGGGGGGGCAGTTCTTC.

A word on this clone: The germline gene is not matched at one end of the junction; a read error may be the cause. The genes are TRBV7-2 and TRBJ2-3; TRBD1 matches at 7 bases. The CDR3 is 13 residues long. Germline CDR1 reads SGHTA; CDR2 reads FQGNSA. The CDR3 spells CASSLGRRGQKAF. In DNA form, the CDR3 reads TGTGCCAGCAGCTTAGGCCGAAGGGGACAGAAAGCTTTT.

This chain links TRBV5-4 with TRBJ1-2; 9 bases line up with TRBD1. Per the germline V gene, CDR1 is SGHNT and CDR2 is YYREEE (reference sequence). The CDR3 totals 14 residues. J lost 5 bases, V lost 0 bases, and 2 bases had no gene match. CDR3 sequence (DNA): TGTGCCAGCAGCTTGGACAGGGGGCAATATGGCTACACCTTC. Amino acids: CASSLDRGQYGYTF.

The J gene is TRBJ1-4, the V gene TRBV29-1; 8 bases match TRBD1. The CDR3 has 13 residues. Germline V gene data show CDR1 as SQVTM and CDR2 as ANQGSEA. V shed 6 bases and J 7 bases; nucleotides not matched to a gene: 7. The CDR3 is CSVPDREGEKLFF. DNA for the CDR3: TGCAGCGTCCCGGACAGGGAGGGTGAAAAACTGTTTTTT.

The chain couples TRBV4-3 to TRBJ2-3; D is unclear. The V gene's germline CDR1 is LGHNA and CDR2 YSLEER. The CDR3 has 13 amino acids. V gave up 2 bases and J gave up 7 bases, with 10 bases separating them. CDR3 coding DNA: TGCGCCAGCAGCCAATTTACTCGATATACGCAGTATTTT. Translated: CASSQFTRYTQYF.

This chain uses TRBV11-2 with TRBJ1-1; D ambiguous. The germline V gene has CDR1 SGHAT and CDR2 FQNNGV. CDR3 size: 11 residues. The V end was cut by 1 base, the J end by 8 bases, with 5 bases between. The CDR3 sequence is CASSLAEEAFF. DNA for the CDR3: TGTGCCAGCAGCTTAGCCGAAGAAGCTTTCTTT.

The CDR3 DNA sequence: TGTGCCAGCAGCTTTCATGGGGGTCCCCTCCACTTT. Translated, it gives CASSFHGGPLHF. The chain joins TRBV5-4 to TRBJ1-6, with a possible D match to TRBD1 (5 bases). The CDR3 runs 12 residues. The V end was cut by 2 bases, the J end by 13 bases, with 10 bases between. Germline CDR1 and CDR2: SGHNT and YYREEE (reference sequence).

The chain is built from TRBV3-1 (or the pseudogene TRBV3-2) and TRBJ2-7, with 10 bases aligning to TRBD2. Germline V gene lookup returns CDR1 LGHDT and CDR2 YNNKEL (reference sequence). Losses at the gene ends were 4 bases for V and 2 bases for J; bases not matched to a gene: 8. CDR3 length: 16 amino acids. The CDR3 loop is CASSPLAGVGAYEQYF. In DNA, the CDR3 is TGTGCCAGCAGCCCCCTAGCGGGAGTTGGCGCCTACGAGCAGTACTTC.

This rearrangement joins TRBV6-2 or TRBV6-3 to TRBJ2-3; no clear D gene. Germline lookup yields CDR1 MNHEY and CDR2 SVGEGT. V was clipped by 4 bases and J by 3 bases, with 14 bases between them. The CDR3 extends over 15 amino acids. The CDR3 DNA reads TGTGCCAGCAGTTTCGCTAGAATAGGTACAGATACGCAGTATTTT. Translated: CASSFARIGTDTQYF.

The rearrangement joins TRBV9 to TRBJ1-1, with no clear D. Trimming took off 0 bases at V and 1 base at J, with 10 bases between the two ends. Germline V CDR1 and CDR2: SGDLS, YYNGEE. There are 15 residues in the CDR3. The DNA for the CDR3 is TGTGCCAGCAGCGTAGCTCTAAGTGGGAACACTGAAGCTTTCTTT. Translated, it gives CASSVALSGNTEAFF. The variable domain in full, with the rest retrieved from reference TRBV9 and TRBJ1-1, is DSGVTQTPKHLITATGQRVTLRCSPRSGDLSVYWYQQSLDQGLQFLIQYYNGEERAKGNILERFSAQQFPDLHSELNLSSLELGDSALYFCASSVALSGNTEAFFGQGTRLTVV.

This clone has a handful of counts. The chain combines TRBV5-4 with TRBJ2-5; 8 bases line up with TRBD1. The CDR3 is 15 residues long. V gave up 0 bases and J gave up 4 bases; unmatched junction bases: 5. CDR1 and CDR2 (germline): SGHNT, YYREEE (reference sequence). As DNA, the CDR3 is TGTGCCAGCAGCTTGGCTATTGGGACAGGAGAGACCCAGTACTTC. It translates to CASSLAIGTGETQYF.

The chain uses TRBV30 and TRBJ1-5, with D tentatively TRBD1 (6 bases). Germline assignment: CDR1 GTSNPN and CDR2 SVGIG (reference sequence). Trimming removed 2 bases at V and 5 bases at J, with 10 bases between. This CDR3 spans 13 amino acids. The CDR3 loop is CAWSQGGDQPQHF. CDR3 coding DNA: TGTGCCTGGAGTCAAGGGGGGGATCAGCCCCAGCATTTT.

The V and J genes are TRBV3-1 (or the pseudogene TRBV3-2) and TRBJ2-2; 8 bases align to TRBD1. V trimming: 1 base; J trimming: 7 bases; junction bases outside the gene matches: 2. CDR3 length: 14 amino acids. In germline, CDR1 is LGHDT, CDR2 YNNKEL (reference sequence). The CDR3 DNA sequence: TGTGCCAGCAGCCAAGGGACAGGGAACGGGGAGCTGTTTTTT. Amino acid sequence: CASSQGTGNGELFF.

The genes are TRBV4-3 and TRBJ2-7, with 7 positions matching TRBD2. This CDR3 has 16 amino acids. Germline loops: CDR1 LGHNA, CDR2 YSLEER. The V gene end was trimmed by 1 base and the J gene end by 0 bases; junction bases not matched to a gene: 6. The CDR3 here is CASSQAMGGSSYEQYF. In DNA, the CDR3 is TGCGCCAGCAGCCAAGCGATGGGGGGGTCCTCCTACGAGCAGTACTTC.

DNA for the CDR3: TGTGCCAGCTTGCTTATGGGCTTCACAGCGGACAGCACTAACTATGGCTACACCTTC. Its translation is CASLLMGFTADSTNYGYTF. The chain couples TRBV5-6 to TRBJ1-2, with D perhaps matching TRBD1 (6 bases). Germline V lookup: CDR1 SGHDT, CDR2 YYEEEE. Trimming took 7 bases from V and 0 from J, leaving 28 bases between them. CDR3 length: 19 amino acids.

The chain recombines TRBV6-1 with TRBJ1-3; 7 bases are shared with TRBD1. V trimming: 4 bases; J trimming: 0 bases; junction bases outside the gene matches: 15. CDR3 length: 19 residues. CDR1 MNHNS and CDR2 SASEGT come from the germline V gene. CDR3 bases: TGTGCCAGCAGTGGAAAATTCGGGACAGTCTTAAGCTCTGGAAACACCATATATTTT. Translating gives CASSGKFGTVLSSGNTIYF.